Listed below are T cell receptor beta chains from one sample, sequenced in a study of early stage breast cancer tumors. Sequencing was performed with immunoSEQ multiplex PCR; in TCRdb, only in-frame clones are kept and a portion is missing. The sample records 25,000 to 30,000 clones, roughly 81% being singletons. The sequenced material came from blood. The receptors originated from a person aged 45-60 years with breast cancer. The CDR3 runs from the conserved cysteine through the conserved F or W. A D gene is named only where the DNA matches it firmly. Some rows have no size entry. The others give once, few or many, or a class for an expanded clone.

v_gene: TRBV5-1
abundance: -
j_gene: TRBJ2-7
d_gene: TRBD2
CDR3aa: CASSFSMGLAGEQYF
CDR3nt: TGCGCCAGCAGCTTCTCTATGGGACTAGCTGGGGAGCAGTACTTC

v_gene: TRBV6-5
abundance: -
j_gene: TRBJ2-1
d_gene: -
CDR3aa: CASSYTKGFDEQFF
CDR3nt: TGTGCCAGCAGTTACACAAAGGGGTTTGACGAGCAGTTCTTC

v_gene: TRBV6-1
abundance: -
j_gene: TRBJ2-2
d_gene: TRBD1
CDR3aa: CASREWTGVNTGELFF
CDR3nt: TGTGCCAGCAGAGAATGGACAGGGGTGAACACCGGGGAGCTGTTTTTT

v_gene: TRBV6-4
abundance: few
j_gene: TRBJ2-2
d_gene: TRBD1
CDR3aa: CASSRFGTGSNTGELFF
CDR3nt: TGTGCCAGCAGTAGGTTCGGGACAGGGTCGAACACCGGGGAGCTGTTTTTT

v_gene: TRBV15
abundance: once
j_gene: TRBJ2-2
d_gene: TRBD2
CDR3aa: CATSSSGGLRVGQLFF
CDR3nt: TGTGCCACCAGCTCTAGCGGGGGACTCCGCGTGGGACAGCTGTTTTTT

v_gene: TRBV5-1
abundance: once
j_gene: TRBJ2-5
d_gene: TRBD2
CDR3aa: CASSPMGLAGVETQYF
CDR3nt: TGCGCCAGCAGCCCAATGGGACTAGCGGGGGTGGAGACCCAGTACTTC

v_gene: TRBV28
abundance: -
j_gene: TRBJ1-5
d_gene: -
CDR3aa: CASRIGGQPQHF
CDR3nt: TGTGCCAGCAGGATCGGCGGTCAGCCCCAGCATTTT

v_gene: TRBV19
abundance: -
j_gene: TRBJ1-5
d_gene: TRBD1
CDR3aa: CASSIRQGGGQPQHF
CDR3nt: TGTGCCAGTAGTATCCGACAGGGAGGTGGTCAGCCCCAGCATTTT

v_gene: TRBV6-5
abundance: -
j_gene: TRBJ1-6
d_gene: -
CDR3aa: CASSYFNSPLHF
CDR3nt: TGTGCCAGCAGTTACTTTAATTCACCCCTCCACTTT

v_gene: TRBV13
abundance: -
j_gene: TRBJ1-3
d_gene: TRBD1
CDR3aa: CASSLTGGYMGNTIYF
CDR3nt: TGTGCCAGCAGCTTAACAGGGGGATACATGGGAAACACCATATATTTT

v_gene: TRBV6-5
abundance: -
j_gene: TRBJ2-1
d_gene: TRBD2
CDR3aa: CASSTSGGQNNEQFF
CDR3nt: TGTGCCAGCAGTACTAGCGGGGGGCAAAACAATGAGCAGTTCTTC

v_gene: TRBV27
abundance: -
j_gene: TRBJ2-7
d_gene: -
CDR3aa: CASSPQGWASYEQYF
CDR3nt: TGTGCCAGCAGTCCTCAGGGGTGGGCCAGCTACGAGCAGTACTTC

v_gene: TRBV6-1
abundance: -
j_gene: TRBJ1-1
d_gene: -
CDR3aa: CASSEIVNTEAFF
CDR3nt: TGTGCCAGCAGTGAGATAGTTAACACTGAAGCTTTCTTT

v_gene: TRBV11-1
abundance: -
j_gene: TRBJ2-7
d_gene: -
CDR3aa: CASSLLGGASYEQYF
CDR3nt: TGTGCCAGCAGCTTGTTAGGGGGGGCATCCTACGAGCAGTACTTC

v_gene: TRBV19
abundance: -
j_gene: TRBJ1-4
d_gene: -
CDR3aa: CASKEDRRTTNEKLFF
CDR3nt: TGTGCCAGTAAGGAGGACCGACGAACAACTAATGAAAAACTGTTTTTT

v_gene: TRBV6-6
abundance: -
j_gene: TRBJ1-2
d_gene: -
CDR3aa: CASSEPGTENYGYTF
CDR3nt: TGTGCCAGTAGTGAGCCGGGGACGGAGAACTATGGCTACACCTTC

v_gene: TRBV29-1
abundance: -
j_gene: TRBJ2-3
d_gene: -
CDR3aa: CSVGGDTQYF
CDR3nt: TGCAGCGTGGGGGGTGATACGCAGTATTTT

v_gene: TRBV9
abundance: -
j_gene: TRBJ2-1
d_gene: TRBD2
CDR3aa: CASSVGEREGRYEQFF
CDR3nt: TGTGCCAGCAGCGTAGGGGAGCGGGAGGGCCGATATGAGCAGTTCTTC

v_gene: TRBV9
abundance: -
j_gene: TRBJ2-1
d_gene: -
CDR3aa: CASSVVGSEYNEQFF
CDR3nt: TGTGCCAGCAGCGTAGTAGGTAGCGAATACAATGAGCAGTTCTTC

v_gene: TRBV9
abundance: -
j_gene: TRBJ1-6
d_gene: -
CDR3aa: CASSAPPGNSPLHF
CDR3nt: TGTGCCAGCAGCGCCCCCCCGGGTAATTCACCCCTCCACTTT

v_gene: TRBV7-9
abundance: -
j_gene: TRBJ2-3
d_gene: -
CDR3aa: CASQSGLRTDTQYF
CDR3nt: TGTGCCAGCCAATCGGGCCTCCGGACAGATACGCAGTATTTT

v_gene: TRBV5-4
abundance: -
j_gene: TRBJ2-5
d_gene: -
CDR3aa: CASSLEGGQETQYF
CDR3nt: TGTGCCAGCAGCTTGGAGGGTGGCCAAGAGACCCAGTACTTC

v_gene: TRBV7-2
abundance: -
j_gene: TRBJ2-1
d_gene: -
CDR3aa: CASSFGLATRAEQFF
CDR3nt: TGTGCCAGCAGCTTTGGCCTAGCGACCCGGGCTGAGCAGTTCTTC

v_gene: TRBV6-1
abundance: -
j_gene: TRBJ2-2
d_gene: -
CDR3aa: CASSPDGGNTGELFF
CDR3nt: TGTGCCAGCAGCCCGGACGGAGGGAACACCGGGGAGCTGTTTTTT